This section outlines one T cell receptor beta chain sequence together with its context. Its antigen is as yet unknown. Each cDNA held unique molecular identifiers, and template switching gave it a universal primer site. Each CDR3 protein is one row after TCRdb ran MiXCR on the 5' RACE reads. The sample yields 1.5 million to 2 million distinct CDR3 sequences, under 35% seen once. The data were obtained in a study of identical twins. Findings and limits, study-wide: Diverse VJ usage suggested most zero-insertion clonotypes were not invariant T cells. Out-of-frame alpha sequences shared by twins were enriched for low generation probability. Out-of-frame beta chain sequences displayed weaker excess sharing between twins.

The germline CDR1 and CDR2 sequences are SGDLS and YYNGEE. Trimming left V 2 bases short and J 0 bases short, with 15 bases between. The CDR3 spans 17 residues. This rearrangement joins TRBV9 to TRBJ2-1; no definite D call. Sample: cord blood. This clonotype was sampled from a newborn girl in good health. CDR3 region: CASSVSRPSSSYNEQFF. The CDR3 region has the DNA TGTGCCAGCAGCGTTTCCCGACCATCCAGCTCCTACAATGAGCAGTTCTTC. The variable domain in full, completed from reference TRBV9 and TRBJ2-1, reads DSGVTQTPKHLITATGQRVTLRCSPRSGDLSVYWYQQSLDQGLQFLIQYYNGEERAKGNILERFSAQQFPDLHSELNLSSLELGDSALYFCASSVSRPSSSYNEQFFGPGTRLTVL.